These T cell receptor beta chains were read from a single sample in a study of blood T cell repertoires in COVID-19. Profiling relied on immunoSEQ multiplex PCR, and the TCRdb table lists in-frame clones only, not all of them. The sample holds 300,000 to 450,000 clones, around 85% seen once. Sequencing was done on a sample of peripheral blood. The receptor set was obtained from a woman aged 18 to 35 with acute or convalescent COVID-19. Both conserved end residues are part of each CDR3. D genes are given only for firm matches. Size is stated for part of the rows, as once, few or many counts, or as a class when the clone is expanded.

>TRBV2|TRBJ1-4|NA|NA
CASSAADRNEKLFF
TGTGCCAGCAGTGCTGCAGACAGAAATGAAAAACTGTTTTTT
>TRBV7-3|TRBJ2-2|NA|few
CASRATPTDSGELFF
TGTGCCAGCAGGGCGACCCCGACAGATTCCGGGGAGCTGTTTTTT
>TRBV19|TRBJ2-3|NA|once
CASSIAEGASTDTQYF
TGTGCCAGTAGTATAGCCGAGGGTGCTAGCACAGATACGCAGTATTTT
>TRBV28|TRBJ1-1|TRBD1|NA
CASSLGTEEAFF
TGTGCCAGCAGTCTCGGGACAGAAGAAGCTTTCTTT
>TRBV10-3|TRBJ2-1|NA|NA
CAISEGGSASSYNEQFF
TGTGCCATCAGTGAGGGGGGGTCCGCCAGCTCCTACAATGAGCAGTTCTTC
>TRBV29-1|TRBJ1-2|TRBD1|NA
CSVYRGGYTF
TGCAGCGTGTACAGGGGAGGCTACACCTTC
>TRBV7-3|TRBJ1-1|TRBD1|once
CASSLDRGFRAFF
TGTGCCAGCAGCTTGGACAGGGGGTTTAGAGCTTTCTTT
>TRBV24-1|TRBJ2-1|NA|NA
CATSDPLTSYNEQFF
TGTGCCACCAGTGATCCCCTTACTAGTTACAATGAGCAGTTCTTC
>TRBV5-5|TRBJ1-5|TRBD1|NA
CASSLGQGRSNQPQHF
TGTGCCAGCAGCTTGGGACAGGGGAGGAGCAATCAGCCCCAGCATTTT
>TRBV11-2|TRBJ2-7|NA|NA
CASSLAFGGDYEQYF
TGTGCCAGCAGCTTAGCTTTCGGCGGGGACTACGAGCAGTACTTC
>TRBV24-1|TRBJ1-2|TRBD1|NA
CATIRGTVNYGYTF
TGTGCCACCATTAGGGGGACAGTCAACTATGGCTACACCTTC
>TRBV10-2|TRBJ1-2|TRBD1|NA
CASRMGQGTKGYTF
TGCGCCAGCCGTATGGGACAGGGAACTAAGGGCTACACCTTC
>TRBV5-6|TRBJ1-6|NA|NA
CASTTDARRGPPLHF
TGTGCCAGCACAACCGATGCGCGGAGGGGTCCACCCCTCCACTTT
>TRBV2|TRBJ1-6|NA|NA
CASMSLYSPLHF
TGTGCCAGCATGAGCCTTTATTCACCCCTCCACTTT
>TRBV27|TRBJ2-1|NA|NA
CASSSERGGSYNEQFF
TGTGCCAGCAGTTCAGAAAGAGGGGGCTCCTACAATGAGCAGTTCTTC